This TCR beta chain was documented in a study of T cell repertoires in cytomegalovirus infection. Study overall: Use of recently identified HLA-C-restricted and well-studied HLA-B-restricted CMV epitopes was part of the study. Both a matching HLA type and CMV infection were indicated by public TCR beta signatures.

This clonotype has only a few counts. Its cognate antigen is unknown. TCRdb called the reads again in MiXCR, with one record for every CDR3 protein. The table includes approximately 1,000,000 distinct CDR3 sequences, around 32% detected once. Whole-study findings and limits: CMV-specific HLA-C-restricted TCR beta clonotypes dominated the ex vivo response. CMV carriers with the relevant HLA were identified by cumulative public TCR beta family frequency.

This CDR3 has 14 residues. CDR1 is MDHEN, CDR2 SYDVKM, per germline. The V gene lost 6 bases and the J gene lost 5 bases, with 13 bases spanning the gap. V and J are TRBV28 and TRBJ1-4; D perhaps matches TRBD1 (6 bases). This TCR derives from a human donor in good health (CMV status not recorded). Some clones in this sample may be carry-over from other donors' samples. This sample comprised cultured CD8+ T cells from PBMCs, obtained from culture after CMV antigen stimulation. DNA of the CDR3: TGTGCCAGCAGATGGCGGACAGCGAATGAAAAACTGTTTTTT. This gives the protein CASRWRTANEKLFF. The whole variable domain, filled in from reference TRBV28 and TRBJ1-4, reads DVKVTQSSRYLVKRTGEKVFLECVQDMDHENMFWYRQDPGLGLRLIYFSYDVKMKEKGDIPEGYSVSREKKERFSLILESASTNQTSMYLCASRWRTANEKLFFGSGTQLSVL.